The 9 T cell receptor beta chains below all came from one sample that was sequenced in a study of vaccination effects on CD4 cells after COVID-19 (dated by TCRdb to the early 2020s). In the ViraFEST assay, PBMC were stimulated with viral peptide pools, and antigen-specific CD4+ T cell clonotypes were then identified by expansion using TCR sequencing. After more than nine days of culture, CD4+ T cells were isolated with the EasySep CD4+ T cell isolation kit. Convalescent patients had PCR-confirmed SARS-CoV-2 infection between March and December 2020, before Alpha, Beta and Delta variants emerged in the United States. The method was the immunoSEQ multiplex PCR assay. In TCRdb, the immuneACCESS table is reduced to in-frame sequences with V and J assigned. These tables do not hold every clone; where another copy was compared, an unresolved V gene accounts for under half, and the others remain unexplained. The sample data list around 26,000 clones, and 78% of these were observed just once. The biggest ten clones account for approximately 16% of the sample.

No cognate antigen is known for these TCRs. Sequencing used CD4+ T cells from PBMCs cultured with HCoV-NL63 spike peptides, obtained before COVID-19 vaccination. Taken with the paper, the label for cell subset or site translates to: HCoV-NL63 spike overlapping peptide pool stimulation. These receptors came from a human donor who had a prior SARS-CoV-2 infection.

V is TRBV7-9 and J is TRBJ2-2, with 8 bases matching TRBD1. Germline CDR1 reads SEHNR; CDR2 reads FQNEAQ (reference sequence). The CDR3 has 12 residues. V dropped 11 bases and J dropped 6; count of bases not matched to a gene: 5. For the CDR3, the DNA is TGTGCCGGACAGGGCCCACCCGGGGAGCTGTTTTTT. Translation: CAGQGPPGELFF.

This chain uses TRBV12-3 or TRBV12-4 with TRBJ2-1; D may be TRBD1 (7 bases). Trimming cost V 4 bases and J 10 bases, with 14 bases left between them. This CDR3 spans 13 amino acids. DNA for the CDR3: TGTGCCAGCAGTTCCAGGGGGGTAGGCGAGCAGTTCTTC. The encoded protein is CASSSRGVGEQFF.

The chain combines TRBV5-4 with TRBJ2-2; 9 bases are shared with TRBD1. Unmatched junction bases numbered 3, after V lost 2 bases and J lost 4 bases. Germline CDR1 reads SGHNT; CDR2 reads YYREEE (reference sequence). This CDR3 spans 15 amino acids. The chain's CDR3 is CASSFRQGGTGELFF. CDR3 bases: TGTGCCAGCAGCTTTCGACAGGGGGGCACCGGGGAGCTGTTTTTT.

The CDR3 bases are TGTGCCAGCAGGAACCCCGGGGTATCAGCGGGAGGGTCCGAGACCCAGTACTTC. It yields the protein CASRNPGVSAGGSETQYF. The V gene is TRBV7-2, the J gene TRBJ2-5; 10 bases map to TRBD2. V lost 6 bases, J lost 5 bases, and 18 bases stayed unmatched. This CDR3 is built from 18 residues. Per germline, CDR1 SGHTA and CDR2 FQGNSA.

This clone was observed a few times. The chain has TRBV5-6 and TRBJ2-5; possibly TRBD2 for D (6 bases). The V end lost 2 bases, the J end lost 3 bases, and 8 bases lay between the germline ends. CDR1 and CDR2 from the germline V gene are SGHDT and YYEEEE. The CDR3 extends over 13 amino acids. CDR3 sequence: CASSFGGKETQYF. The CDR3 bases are TGTGCCAGCAGCTTTGGGGGGAAAGAGACCCAGTACTTC.

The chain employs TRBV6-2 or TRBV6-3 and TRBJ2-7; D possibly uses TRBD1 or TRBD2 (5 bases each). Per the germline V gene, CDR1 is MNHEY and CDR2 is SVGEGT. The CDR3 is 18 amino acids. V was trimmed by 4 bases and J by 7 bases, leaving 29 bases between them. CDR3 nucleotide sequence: TGTGCCAGCAGTTTAAATTCCGTGGGGGATATCGTCGGCGGTGAGCAGTACTTC. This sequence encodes CASSLNSVGDIVGGEQYF.

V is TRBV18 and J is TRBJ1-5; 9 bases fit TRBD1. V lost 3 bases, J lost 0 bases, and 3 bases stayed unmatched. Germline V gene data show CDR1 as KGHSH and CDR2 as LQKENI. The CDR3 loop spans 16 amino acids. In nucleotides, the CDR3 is TGTGCCAGCTCACCGGGACAGGGAAGTAGCAATCAGCCCCAGCATTTT. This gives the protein CASSPGQGSSNQPQHF.

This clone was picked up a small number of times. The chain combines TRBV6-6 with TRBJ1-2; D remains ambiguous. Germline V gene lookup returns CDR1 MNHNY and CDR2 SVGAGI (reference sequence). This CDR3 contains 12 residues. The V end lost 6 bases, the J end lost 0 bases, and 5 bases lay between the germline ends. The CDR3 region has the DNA TGTGCCAGCAGGCGAGCTAACTATGGCTACACCTTC. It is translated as CASRRANYGYTF.

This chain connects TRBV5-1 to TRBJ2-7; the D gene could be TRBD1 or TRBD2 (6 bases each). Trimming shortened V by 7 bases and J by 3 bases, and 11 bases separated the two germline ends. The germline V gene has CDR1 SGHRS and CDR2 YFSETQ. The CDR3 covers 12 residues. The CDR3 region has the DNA TGCGCCAGCGGAGGGACATTCTACGAGCAGTACTTC. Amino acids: CASGGTFYEQYF.